This is a list of T cell receptor beta chains from one sample in a study of OX40 agonist ivuxolimab in advanced cancers. Using immunoSEQ multiplex PCR, the repertoire was profiled, and TCRdb retains in-frame clones only, with some absent. Of around 67,000 clones listed, about 85% are singletons. The sample here was CD4+ or CD8+ T cells sorted from blood, taken in a trial of the OX40 agonist ivuxolimab. The receptors derive from an adult with an advanced solid tumor such as melanoma, head and neck, liver or kidney cancer. The CDR3 runs from the conserved cysteine through the conserved F or W. A D gene is named only where the DNA matches it firmly. The size of a clone is reported for some rows only, either as once, few or many, or as a class for expanded clones.

d_gene	j_gene	abundance	v_gene	CDR3nt	CDR3aa
.	TRBJ2-3	.	TRBV16	TGTGCCAGCAGCCAATTGAGCACAGATACGCAGTATTTT	CASSQLSTDTQYF
.	TRBJ1-1	.	TRBV7-6	TGTGCCAGCAGCTTAGGCAGGATGAACACTGAAGCTTTCTTT	CASSLGRMNTEAFF
.	TRBJ2-6	.	TRBV15	TGTGCCACCAGCAGAGATCCGGGTTCTGGGGCCAACGTCCTGACTTTC	CATSRDPGSGANVLTF
TRBD2	TRBJ2-5	.	TRBV4-2	TGTGCCAGCAGCCAGCAACTAGCGGGGCAAGAGACCCAGTACTTC	CASSQQLAGQETQYF
.	TRBJ2-5	few	TRBV18	TGTGCCAGCTCACCTCGGACGAGTCAAGAGACCCAGTACTTC	CASSPRTSQETQYF
TRBD1	TRBJ1-2	once	TRBV5-1	TGCGCCAGCAGCTTGGTGGGACAGGATCCTCGCTACACCTTC	CASSLVGQDPRYTF
.	TRBJ2-3	.	TRBV11-2	TGTGCCAGCAGCTTCCAGCGGAGCACAGATACGCAGTATTTT	CASSFQRSTDTQYF
TRBD1	TRBJ1-2	.	TRBV7-3	TGTGCCAGCAGTTTGCGACAGGGAGACGGCTATGGCTACACCTTC	CASSLRQGDGYGYTF
.	TRBJ2-7	.	TRBV19	TGTGCCAGTAGTAAGACAGGTCCCTCCTACGAGCAGTACTTC	CASSKTGPSYEQYF
TRBD2	TRBJ2-3	.	TRBV10-2	TGCGCCACTCGTCGGCGGGAGGTTACAGATACGCAGTATTTT	CATRRREVTDTQYF
.	TRBJ1-6	.	TRBV7-2	TGTGCCAGCAGCTTACCCGGGTCACCCCTCCACTTT	CASSLPGSPLHF
TRBD2	TRBJ2-3	.	TRBV19	TGTGCCAGTAGTGCGCAGCGGGGGCCTAGCACAGATACGCAGTATTTT	CASSAQRGPSTDTQYF
.	TRBJ2-7	.	TRBV19	TGTGCCAGTAGTACACAACGGTCGGGCGCGTACGAGCAGTACTTC	CASSTQRSGAYEQYF
TRBD2	TRBJ2-3	few	TRBV10-1	TGCGCCAGCAGCAAGCTAGCGGGAGGTGTAGATACGCAGTATTTT	CASSKLAGGVDTQYF
.	TRBJ1-2	.	TRBV19	TGTGCCAGCTTCCCCGCGGAGGGACTAGCTAACTATGGCTACACCTTC	CASFPAEGLANYGYTF
TRBD1	TRBJ2-7	.	TRBV19	TGTGCCAGTCGGATGCGGACAGGATCCTACGAGCAGTACTTC	CASRMRTGSYEQYF
TRBD2	TRBJ2-5	.	TRBV27	TGTGCCAGCAGGGCGGGAGGGCCCCGGGAGACCCAGTACTTC	CASRAGGPRETQYF
TRBD1	TRBJ2-1	.	TRBV5-4	TGTGCCAGCAGCTTGGGGACAGGGATAGGGAATGAGCAGTTCTTC	CASSLGTGIGNEQFF
.	TRBJ2-5	once	TRBV5-4	TGTGCCAGCAGCTTGTCCTTGGGGGAGACCCAGTACTTC	CASSLSLGETQYF
TRBD1	TRBJ1-3	.	TRBV27	TGTGCCAGCAGCCGGGGACAGGGTGGAAACACCATATATTTT	CASSRGQGGNTIYF
.	TRBJ2-6	.	TRBV9	TGTGCCAGCAGCGCCAGACAGGCTGGGGCCAACGTCCTGACTTTC	CASSARQAGANVLTF
TRBD1	TRBJ2-7	.	TRBV27	TGTGCCAGCAGTTTATTACCAGGCAGGGGGCACGAGCAGTACTTC	CASSLLPGRGHEQYF
.	TRBJ2-2	.	TRBV7-8	TGTGCCAGCAGCTTCCCACGCATGAGGCAGTCCGGGGAGCTGTTTTTT	CASSFPRMRQSGELFF
.	TRBJ2-5	.	TRBV5-1	TGCGCCAGCAGCCCCGTGGTGGGCCAAGAGACCCAGTACTTC	CASSPVVGQETQYF
.	TRBJ2-5	.	TRBV7-2	TGTGCCAGCAGCCTCGTCGCAACCTTATCGAAAACGCCTCAAGAGACCCAGTACTTC	CASSLVATLSKTPQETQYF
.	TRBJ1-2	.	TRBV28	TGTGCCAGCAGTCCCAACAGGGGCTACACCTTC	CASSPNRGYTF
TRBD2	TRBJ2-3	medium-sized	TRBV7-9	TGTGCCAGCCTGGCGGGAGGGAGCACAGATACGCAGTATTTT	CASLAGGSTDTQYF
.	TRBJ1-2	.	TRBV2	TGTGCCAGCAGCAGGGAAAACTATGGCTACACCTTC	CASSRENYGYTF
TRBD2	TRBJ2-2	.	TRBV5-1	TGCGCCAGCAGCCCCAGCGGGGCGGGAGGGTTCGCGAACACCGGGGAGCTGTTTTTT	CASSPSGAGGFANTGELFF
.	TRBJ2-3	.	TRBV6-5	TGTGCCAGCAGCCCCGATAGGGGTAGGCAGTATTTT	CASSPDRGRQYF
.	TRBJ1-5	.	TRBV7-2	TGTGCCAGCAGCTTAGCGGGCAGGGCTCAGCCCCAGCATTTT	CASSLAGRAQPQHF
TRBD1	TRBJ2-6	.	TRBV7-9	TGTGCCAGCACCCCCCGGAGACTTCCAGGGGGCTCTGGGGCCAACGTCCTGACTTTC	CASTPRRLPGGSGANVLTF
.	TRBJ1-4	.	TRBV6-5	TGTGCCAGCGCCGCTGATGGCTTCTCTAATGAAAAACTGTTTTTT	CASAADGFSNEKLFF
.	TRBJ1-5	few	TRBV6-5	TGTGCCAGCAGTGGAGGGGCGCCGGGTCAGCCCCAGCATTTT	CASSGGAPGQPQHF
TRBD2	TRBJ2-7	once	TRBV7-9	TGTGCCAGCAGCGGAAGTGGGAGGGCCGGGACTTACGAGCAGTACTTC	CASSGSGRAGTYEQYF
.	TRBJ1-2	few	TRBV6-1	TGTGCCAGCAGTGAAGCGATAGGACGGCAGAACTATGGCTACACCTTC	CASSEAIGRQNYGYTF
.	TRBJ1-5	.	TRBV19	TGTGCCAGTACAACCTCCCGGAGGGGCAGGGATAATCAGCCCCAGCATTTT	CASTTSRRGRDNQPQHF
.	TRBJ1-2	.	TRBV7-2	TGTGCCAGCAGACCTCAGGGACCCCGGCCTAATGGCTACACCTTC	CASRPQGPRPNGYTF
.	TRBJ1-3	.	TRBV28	TGTGCCAGCAGTTTACAGGGCCCTAGCTCTGGAAACACCATATATTTT	CASSLQGPSSGNTIYF
.	TRBJ2-7	.	TRBV10-3	TGTGCCATCAGTGATAAGGACTTCGGAGAGCAGTACTTC	CAISDKDFGEQYF
TRBD2	TRBJ2-5	.	TRBV11-2	TGTGCCAGCAGCTTCCTAGCGGGAGGGCGAGGCGAGACCCAGTACTTC	CASSFLAGGRGETQYF
.	TRBJ1-5	.	TRBV2	TGTGCCAGCAGTGAAATGTCGTCCAATCAGCCCCAGCATTTT	CASSEMSSNQPQHF
TRBD2	TRBJ2-3	few	TRBV18	TGTGCCAGCTCACACGGGACTAGCGGGAGAGATACGCAGTATTTT	CASSHGTSGRDTQYF
.	TRBJ1-5	.	TRBV5-1	TGCGCCAGCAGCTTGGCTGGGTATAGCAATCAGCCCCAGCATTTT	CASSLAGYSNQPQHF